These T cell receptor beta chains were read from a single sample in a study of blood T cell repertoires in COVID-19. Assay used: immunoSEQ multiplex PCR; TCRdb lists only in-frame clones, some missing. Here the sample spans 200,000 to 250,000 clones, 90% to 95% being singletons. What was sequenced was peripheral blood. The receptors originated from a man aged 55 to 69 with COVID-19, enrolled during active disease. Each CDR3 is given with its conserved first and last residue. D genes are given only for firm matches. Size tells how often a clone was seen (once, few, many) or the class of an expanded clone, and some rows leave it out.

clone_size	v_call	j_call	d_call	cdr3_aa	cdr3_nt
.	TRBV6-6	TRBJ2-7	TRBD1	CASSEGGTGSEQYF	TGTGCCAGCAGCGAGGGCGGGACAGGGAGCGAGCAGTACTTC
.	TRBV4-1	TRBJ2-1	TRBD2	CASSQGLLAGGPNEQFF	TGCGCCAGCAGCCAAGGGTTGCTAGCGGGGGGGCCAAATGAGCAGTTCTTC
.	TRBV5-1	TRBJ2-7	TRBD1	CASSPAPGQGSEQYF	TGCGCCAGCAGCCCAGCCCCGGGACAGGGCTCCGAGCAGTACTTC
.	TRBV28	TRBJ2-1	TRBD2	CARPSGLTSNEQFF	TGTGCCAGGCCCTCGGGACTAACCTCCAATGAGCAGTTCTTC
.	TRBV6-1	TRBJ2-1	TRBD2	CASSVLAGGPGYNEQFF	TGTGCCAGCAGTGTACTAGCGGGGGGCCCTGGATACAATGAGCAGTTCTTC
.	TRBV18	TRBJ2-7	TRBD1	CASSPQQDREQYF	TGTGCCAGCTCACCACAACAGGACAGGGAGCAGTACTTC
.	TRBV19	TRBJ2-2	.	CASFRTVTGELFF	TGTGCCAGCTTTCGGACAGTCACCGGGGAGCTGTTTTTT
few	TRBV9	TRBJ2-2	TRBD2	CASSAGLAGESWAGELFF	TGTGCCAGCAGCGCAGGACTAGCGGGAGAGTCATGGGCCGGGGAGCTGTTTTTT
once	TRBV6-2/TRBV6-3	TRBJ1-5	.	CASSHTGNQPQHF	TGTGCCAGCAGTCATACAGGCAATCAGCCCCAGCATTTT
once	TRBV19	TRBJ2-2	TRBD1	CASSISRQGGLFF	TGTGCCAGTAGTATCTCAAGACAGGGTGGGCTGTTTTTT